What follows are 9 T cell receptor beta chains derived from one specimen sequenced in a study of blood T cell repertoires in COVID-19. Generated by immunoSEQ multiplex PCR, the TCRdb table keeps only in-frame clones and is missing some. The data show 300,000 to 400,000 clones, about 87% seen once. Specimen: peripheral blood. These receptors all stem from a woman aged 45-59 years with COVID-19, enrolled during active disease.

The chain recombines TRBV12-5 with TRBJ1-3; tentatively, D is TRBD1 (6 bases). This CDR3 has 14 residues. Trimming stripped 2 bases from V and 3 bases from J, with 8 bases between. Germline lookup yields CDR1 LGHNT and CDR2 FRNRAP. In DNA form, the CDR3 reads TGTGCTAGTGGTTTGACAGGGAATGGAAACACCATATATTTT. Protein: CASGLTGNGNTIYF.

CDR3 sequence: CASSLAPRPLGAGNTIYF. The CDR3 DNA sequence: TGTGCCAGCAGCTTGGCCCCACGGCCGCTCGGAGCGGGAAACACCATATATTTT. The genes are TRBV5-5 and TRBJ1-3; D not resolved. V lost 0 bases and J lost 4, with 20 bases in between. CDR1 is SGHKS, CDR2 YYEKEE, per germline (reference sequence). This CDR3 contains 18 residues. The full variable domain, its missing parts supplied by reference TRBV5-5 and TRBJ1-3, is DAGVTQSPTHLIKTRGQQVTLRCSPISGHKSVSWYQQVLGQGPQFIFQYYEKEERGRGNFPDRFSARQFPNYSSELNVNALLLGDSALYLCASSLAPRPLGAGNTIYFGEGSWLTVV.

V gene TRBV11-1 combines with J gene TRBJ2-3, with 9 bases lining up with TRBD2. The germline V gene has CDR1 SGHAT and CDR2 FQDESV (reference sequence). This CDR3 contains 16 residues. V lost 0 bases and J lost 7; bases outside the gene matches: 8. The CDR3 sequence: CASSLAGGRAEYTQYF. The CDR3 bases are TGTGCCAGCAGCTTAGCGGGCGGGAGGGCCGAGTATACGCAGTATTTT.

V and J are TRBV12-5 and TRBJ2-5, with D unresolved. With 6 bases removed from V and 8 bases from J, the gap between germline ends came to 19 bases. The germline V gene has CDR1 LGHNT and CDR2 FRNRAP. This CDR3 is 14 amino acids long. As DNA, the CDR3 is TGTGCTAGTGGCCCGGCGGCCGCCGATGTAACCCAGTACTTC. It codes for CASGPAAADVTQYF.

The chain has TRBV19 and TRBJ2-1; no clear D. The CDR3 runs 14 residues. V was clipped by 3 bases and J by 3 bases, with 9 bases between them. Germline CDR1 LNHDA, CDR2 SQIVND (reference sequence). The CDR3, as DNA: TGTGCCAGTAGTATTAATCTTAGCTACAATGAGCAGTTCTTC. It is translated as CASSINLSYNEQFF.

In its sample, this clone was seen a few times. Here the CDR3 DNA reads TGTGCCAGCAGCAGAGGCAATCAGCCCCAGCATTTT. It codes for CASSRGNQPQHF. The chain is built from TRBV7-9 and TRBJ1-5; D gene ambiguous. V was pared by 5 bases and J by 2 bases, with 4 bases between. Germline V lookup: CDR1 SEHNR, CDR2 FQNEAQ (reference sequence). The length of the CDR3 is 12 residues.

J is TRBJ2-5 and V is TRBV5-1; D is ambiguous. Germline V lookup: CDR1 SGHRS, CDR2 YFSETQ. This CDR3 region has 14 residues. V shed 1 base and J shed 2 bases, with 9 bases lying between them. CDR3 region: CASSLSPTQETQYF. As DNA, the CDR3 is TGCGCCAGCAGCTTGAGCCCTACTCAAGAGACCCAGTACTTC.

The chain uses TRBV5-4 and TRBJ2-2; 13 bases line up with TRBD2. The CDR3 is 16 amino acids. V trimming: 5 bases; J trimming: 6 bases; junction bases outside the gene matches: 7. The germline gives CDR1 SGHNT, CDR2 YYREEE (reference sequence). The CDR3 DNA is TGTGCCAGCAGATCCGGGACTAGCGGGATGGCCGGGGAGCTGTTTTTT. The encoded protein is CASRSGTSGMAGELFF.

J is TRBJ2-7 and V is TRBV9, with TRBD2 matching over 9 bases. CDR3 length equals 15 residues. Per the germline V gene, CDR1 is SGDLS and CDR2 is YYNGEE. The V and J ends lost 0 bases and 7 bases, in that order; junction bases with no gene match: 8. The CDR3 region has the DNA TGTGCCAGCAGCGTAGGTGCGGGAGGGGCCTGGGAGCAGTACTTC. This translates into CASSVGAGGAWEQYF.